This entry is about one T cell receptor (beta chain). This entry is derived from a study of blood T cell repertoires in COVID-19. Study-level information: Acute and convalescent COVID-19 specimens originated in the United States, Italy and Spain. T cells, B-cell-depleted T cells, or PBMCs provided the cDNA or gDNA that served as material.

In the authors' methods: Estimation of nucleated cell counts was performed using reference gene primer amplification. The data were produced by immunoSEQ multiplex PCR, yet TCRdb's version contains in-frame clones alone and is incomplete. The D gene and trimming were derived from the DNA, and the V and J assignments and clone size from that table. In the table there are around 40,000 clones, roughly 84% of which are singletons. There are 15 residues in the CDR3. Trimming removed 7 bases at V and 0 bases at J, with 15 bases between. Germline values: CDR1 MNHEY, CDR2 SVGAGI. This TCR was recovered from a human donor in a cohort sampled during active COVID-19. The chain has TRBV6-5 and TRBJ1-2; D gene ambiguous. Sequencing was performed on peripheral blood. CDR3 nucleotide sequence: TGTGCCAGCACTATACTCCTGAGAGCTAACTATGGCTACACCTTC. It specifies CASTILLRANYGYTF.